A single sample is the source of the 24 T cell receptor beta chains below, sequenced in a study of glioma-infiltrating T cells after dendritic cell vaccination. The data were produced by immunoSEQ multiplex PCR, yet TCRdb's version contains in-frame clones alone and is incomplete. The table lists almost 65,000 clones, around 86% of them singletons. The sequenced sample was blood, obtained before dendritic cell vaccination. Receptor source: a human donor with glioblastoma.

This chain links TRBV18 with TRBJ2-3; D might be TRBD1 (5 bases). The germline V gene encodes CDR1 KGHSH and CDR2 LQKENI. The CDR3 is made up of 13 amino acids. V shed 2 bases and J shed 2 bases, with 5 bases lying between them. The CDR3 here is CASSPGATDTQYF. The DNA for the CDR3 is TGTGCCAGCTCACCAGGGGCCACAGATACGCAGTATTTT.

The J gene is TRBJ2-1, the V gene TRBV11-2; tentatively, D is TRBD1 (6 bases). CDR3 length: 16 residues. The V end lost 3 bases, the J end lost 5 bases, and 17 bases lay between the germline ends. Germline CDR1 SGHAT, CDR2 FQNNGV. Written as DNA, the CDR3 is TGTGCCAGCAGCTTTAGCCCCCGGGACATCGACAATGAGCAGTTCTTC. Its translation: CASSFSPRDIDNEQFF.

The rearrangement links TRBV9 to TRBJ2-5, with 7 nucleotides matching TRBD1. The trim removed 0 bases at V and 3 bases at J, leaving 5 bases unmatched. The germline CDR1 and CDR2 sequences are SGDLS and YYNGEE. The CDR3 contains 15 residues. The CDR3 bases are TGTGCCAGCAGCGTAGAGCAGGGGGTAGAAGAGACCCAGTACTTC. It encodes CASSVEQGVEETQYF.

This clone was observed once. The chain recombines TRBV2 with TRBJ1-4; 9 bases line up with TRBD1. Unmatched junction bases numbered 2, after V lost 10 bases and J lost 5 bases. There are 12 residues in the CDR3. Germline V CDR1 and CDR2: SNHLY, FYNNEI. CDR3 amino acids: CATGTGNEKLFF. In DNA form, the CDR3 reads TGTGCCACCGGGACAGGGAATGAAAAACTGTTTTTT.

This chain links TRBV27 with TRBJ1-6, with D unclear. V was clipped by 2 bases and J by 8 bases, with 10 bases between them. Germline CDR1 MNHEY, CDR2 SMNVEV (reference sequence). This CDR3 is 14 amino acids long. CDR3 region: CASSLTRGYSPLHF. CDR3 sequence (DNA): TGTGCCAGCAGTTTAACGAGAGGGTATTCACCCCTCCACTTT.

V gene TRBV2 combines with J gene TRBJ2-1; 12 nucleotides agree with TRBD2. CDR3 length equals 14 residues. V lost 4 bases, J lost 7 bases, and 2 bases stayed unmatched. The germline V gene encodes CDR1 SNHLY and CDR2 FYNNEI. The CDR3 coding sequence is TGTGCCAGCAGTGCTAGCGGGGGGGTGAATGAGCAGTTCTTC. It is translated as CASSASGGVNEQFF.

This clone was seen only once. The chain has TRBV7-9 and TRBJ2-2; tentatively, D is TRBD2 (5 bases). The germline V gene encodes CDR1 SEHNR and CDR2 FQNEAQ (reference sequence). V shed 5 bases and J shed 0 bases, with 7 bases lying between them. The CDR3 has 14 residues. The CDR3 coding sequence is TGTGCCAGCAGCCCGGGGACGAACACCGGGGAGCTGTTTTTT. Its translation is CASSPGTNTGELFF.

This clone was observed a handful of times. This rearrangement joins TRBV27 to TRBJ2-7, with a weak D call TRBD1 (5 bases). Germline CDR1 MNHEY, CDR2 SMNVEV (reference sequence). Trimming left V 2 bases short and J 3 bases short, with 11 bases between. There are 14 residues in the CDR3. CDR3 sequence reads: CASSLSQGYYEQYF. In nucleotides, the CDR3 is TGTGCCAGCAGTTTAAGTCAGGGCTACTACGAGCAGTACTTC.

This clone was detected once. J is TRBJ2-1 and V is TRBV19; 13 bases agree with TRBD2. The CDR3 loop spans 15 amino acids. Trimming removed 5 bases from V and 4 bases from J; junction bases left unmatched: 2. Germline-derived CDR1 and CDR2 are LNHDA and SQIVND (reference sequence). The CDR3 nucleotides are TGTGCCAGTAGTCGGACTAGCGGGGGTTACAATGAGCAGTTCTTC. It is translated as CASSRTSGGYNEQFF.

The chain uses TRBV2 and TRBJ2-1; a possible D gene is TRBD2 (5 bases). The CDR3 is made up of 16 amino acids. With 1 base removed from V and 5 bases from J, the gap between germline ends came to 15 bases. CDR1 and CDR2 from the germline V gene are SNHLY and FYNNEI. CDR3 in DNA: TGTGCCAGCAGTGAAGAGAGGGCTAGTTGGCACAATGAGCAGTTCTTC. Translation gives CASSEERASWHNEQFF.

The chain carries TRBV5-4 and TRBJ2-3, with a tentative D call TRBD2 (6 bases). CDR1 SGHNT and CDR2 YYREEE come from the germline V gene (reference sequence). The CDR3 runs 15 residues. Trimming stripped 1 base from V and 3 bases from J, with 12 bases between. This CDR3 reads CASSLRTGRTDTQYF. Here the CDR3 DNA reads TGTGCCAGCAGCTTGAGGACGGGGAGGACAGATACGCAGTATTTT.

The V call is TRBV5-8, the J call TRBJ2-1; D is unclear. V was cut by 1 base and J by 7 bases, with 3 bases left in between. Germline V gene lookup returns CDR1 SGHTS and CDR2 YDEGEE. This CDR3 spans 11 amino acids. Here the CDR3 reads CASSLLNEQFF. The CDR3 region has the DNA TGTGCCAGCAGCTTGCTTAATGAGCAGTTCTTC.

V usage is TRBV4-1 and J usage is TRBJ1-1; 8 bases fit TRBD1. Germline CDR1 MGHRA, CDR2 YSYEKL. The CDR3 extends over 12 amino acids. V shed 3 bases, J shed 8 bases, and the junction held 2 bases outside the gene matches. Here the CDR3 DNA reads TGCGCCAGCAGCCAGTGGACAGGGGAAGCTTTCTTT. Translated, it gives CASSQWTGEAFF.

J is TRBJ2-3 and V is TRBV2; D is perhaps TRBD1 (5 bases). The CDR3 has 14 amino acids. Trimming took off 2 bases at V and 0 bases at J, with 6 bases between the two ends. The germline CDR1 and CDR2 sequences are SNHLY and FYNNEI. In DNA, the CDR3 is TGTGCCAGCAGTGAAAGACAGAGCACAGATACGCAGTATTTT. This translates into CASSERQSTDTQYF.

This clone was recorded only once. The germline gene is not matched at one end of the junction; a read error may be the cause. This CDR3 is also generated by other DNA sequences in the sample. The chain employs TRBV6-5 and TRBJ1-5; D is undetermined. Germline V gives CDR1 MNHEY, CDR2 SVGAGI. The length of the CDR3 is 14 residues. The CDR3 DNA is TGCGCCAGCAGTTACTCGTCGGAGGGTCAGCCCCAGCATTTT. Residues: CASSYSSEGQPQHF.

The chain couples TRBV29-1 to TRBJ2-2, with a tentative D call TRBD1 (6 bases). From germline, CDR1 is SQVTM and CDR2 ANQGSEA. V was trimmed by 7 bases and J by 2 bases, leaving 11 bases between them. The CDR3 loop spans 13 amino acids. The CDR3, as DNA: TGCAGCGCAAACAGGGTAAACACCGGGGAGCTGTTTTTT. Translating it yields CSANRVNTGELFF.

This chain uses TRBV7-8 with TRBJ2-3; D gene uncertain. Germline V gene data show CDR1 as SGHVS and CDR2 as FQNEAQ. V shed 5 bases and J shed 6 bases, with 24 bases lying between them. This CDR3 is built from 17 residues. CDR3 nucleotides: TGTGCCAGCAGCAAACTGACTCCCGTATCCAAACGCGATACGCAGTATTTT. It encodes CASSKLTPVSKRDTQYF. Full variable domain (remainder filled in from reference TRBV7-8 and TRBJ2-3): GAGVSQSPRYKVAKRGQDVALRCDPISGHVSLFWYQQALGQGPEFLTYFQNEAQLDKSGLPSDRFFAERPEGSVSTLKIQRTQQEDSAVYLCASSKLTPVSKRDTQYFGPGTRLTVL.

The table lists this clone with a few counts. The J gene is TRBJ2-5, the V gene TRBV7-2, with 8 bases identical to TRBD1. The germline CDR1 and CDR2 sequences are SGHTA and FQGNSA. The CDR3 covers 16 residues. J gave up 5 bases and V 0 bases, and 8 bases lay outside the gene matches. The CDR3 loop is CASSLAAQGVVETQYF. The CDR3 DNA sequence: TGTGCCAGCAGCTTAGCGGCACAGGGGGTCGTGGAGACCCAGTACTTC. The whole variable domain, filled in from reference TRBV7-2 and TRBJ2-5, reads GAGVSQSPSNKVTEKGKDVELRCDPISGHTALYWYRQSLGQGLEFLIYFQGNSAPDKSGLPSDRFSAERTGGSVSTLTIQRTQQEDSAVYLCASSLAAQGVVETQYFGPGTRLLVL.

V is TRBV27 and J is TRBJ1-2; 8 bases align to TRBD1. Losses at the gene ends were 5 bases for V and 8 bases for J; bases not matched to a gene: 7. This CDR3 comprises 13 residues. Germline CDR1 and CDR2: MNHEY and SMNVEV (reference sequence). The CDR3 spells CASSVGQGTGYTF. In DNA, the CDR3 is TGTGCCAGCAGTGTCGGACAGGGAACGGGCTACACCTTC.

V gene TRBV29-1 combines with J gene TRBJ1-1; D gene uncertain. The CDR3 loop spans 10 amino acids. V was clipped by 4 bases and J by 6 bases, with 6 bases between them. Germline V gene lookup returns CDR1 SQVTM and CDR2 ANQGSEA. The CDR3 DNA reads as TGCAGCGTTGCTATTGCTGAAGCTTTCTTT. This gives the protein CSVAIAEAFF. The full variable domain, in which reference TRBV29-1 and TRBJ1-1 provide the parts outside the CDR3, is SAVISQKPSRDICQRGTSLTIQCQVDSQVTMMFWYRQQPGQSLTLIATANQGSEATYESGFVIDKFPISRPNLTFSTLTVSNMSPEDSSIYLCSVAIAEAFFGQGTRLTVV.

This rearrangement joins TRBV5-1 to TRBJ1-3; no firm D call. The CDR3 consists of 14 residues. The germline CDR1 and CDR2 sequences are SGHRS and YFSETQ. The V and J ends lost 4 bases and 0 bases respectively, with 8 bases between them. This chain's CDR3 is CASSPINSGNTIYF. CDR3 bases: TGCGCCAGCAGCCCAATCAACTCTGGAAACACCATATATTTT.

This clone was picked up one time. The chain joins TRBV6-5 to TRBJ1-2; 7 positions agree with TRBD1. The ends lost 11 bases at V and 8 bases at J; junction bases unmatched: 11. This CDR3 has 12 amino acids. In germline, CDR1 is MNHEY, CDR2 SVGAGI. The CDR3, as DNA: TGTGCCGTAATCGAAGGGGGCGGGGGCTACACCTTC. Translated: CAVIEGGGGYTF.

The chain uses TRBV29-1 and TRBJ2-6; no definite D call. In germline, CDR1 is SQVTM, CDR2 ANQGSEA. Trimming left V 7 bases short and J 0 bases short, with 7 bases between. CDR3 length equals 13 residues. The chain's CDR3 is CSASSSGANVLTF. CDR3 sequence (DNA): TGCAGCGCCTCGAGCTCTGGGGCCAACGTCCTGACTTTC.

This clone was counted a few times. The genes are TRBV4-1 and TRBJ1-4; D is unresolved. The CDR3 has 15 amino acids. V was trimmed by 1 base and J by 4 bases, leaving 10 bases between them. Germline values: CDR1 MGHRA, CDR2 YSYEKL. CDR3 DNA: TGCGCCAGCAGCCAAGCGGTTACGGGTAATGAAAAACTGTTTTTT. This gives the protein CASSQAVTGNEKLFF.